The text below deals with one T cell receptor (beta chain). Its antigen remains unknown. The record originates from a study of long-term antiretroviral therapy in people with HIV. Study outcomes and limitations: Missing from the dataset were any data on ART adherence, viral resistance or therapy changes. Possibly under older ART regimens, blood was drawn between about 2004 and 2018.

In germline, CDR1 is LNHNV, CDR2 YYDKDF (reference sequence). The germline V and J ends were trimmed by 0 bases and 0 bases, with 9 bases remaining between them. CDR3 length: 16 amino acids. The assay, immunoSEQ v3.0, was run at survey level. Per-sample TRB depth target: roughly 35,000-55,000 T-cell genomes. The data were produced by immunoSEQ multiplex PCR, yet TCRdb's version contains in-frame clones alone and is incomplete. The table records 20,000 to 30,000 clones, 85% of them present only once. The sample consisted of unsorted PBMCs, taken 2.3 years after starting antiretroviral therapy. The chain is built from TRBV15 and TRBJ1-5; D gene uncertain. This sequence originates from a man aged 35-49 years with HIV. CDR3 loop: CATSRDRTSSNQPQHF. The CDR3, as DNA: TGTGCCACCAGCAGAGATCGGACTTCTAGCAATCAGCCCCAGCATTTT.